A selection of T cell receptor beta chains follows, all from one sample in a study of T cells in Graves' hyperthyroidism and ophthalmopathy. TCRdb re-analysed the multiplex PCR reads in MiXCR, keeping a single row per CDR3 protein. The sample holds about half a million distinct CDR3 sequences; just under 20% are singletons and the top ten take 45% to 50%. Sequenced material: blood. The source of these receptors is a man in his forties or fifties with Graves' ophthalmopathy. Each CDR3 is given without its conserved first and last residue. Fields, in order: J gene, V gene, CDR3 protein.

>TRBJ1-2|TRBV20-1
SALHPPGTGSTARGGYT
>TRBJ1-6|TRBV3-1
ASSHFLGRENSPLH
>TRBJ2-5|TRBV7-2
ASSLDGGKEGTQY
>TRBJ2-7|TRBV19
ASSSHRDCDYEQY
>TRBJ1-5|TRBV19
ASSIWDSSNQPQH
>TRBJ1-1|TRBV20-1
SARWNTEAF
>TRBJ2-1|TRBV27
ASSPVSNEQF
>TRBJ1-2|TRBV5-1
ASSLGEATVSGYT
>TRBJ1-1|TRBV5-1
ARTCPIAF
>TRBJ1-6|TRBV2
ASSGSRRGINSPLH
>TRBJ2-6|TRBV19
ASSRSGNSGANVLT
>TRBJ2-1|TRBV7-8
ASSSPRAGGPYNEQF
>TRBJ1-2|TRBV10-3
AISEDGAYGYT
>TRBJ2-1|TRBV5-6
ASSSPREAGVGDEQF
>TRBJ2-7|TRBV6-1
ASTRPTYEQY
>TRBJ2-3|TRBV20-1
SVFGVTDTQY
>TRBJ1-1|TRBV28
ASSLVQGGTEAF
>TRBJ2-3|TRBV24-1
ATADRGITDTQY
>TRBJ1-2|TRBV5-5
ASSPRVAVDYGYT
>TRBJ2-1|TRBV20-1
SALAGLAGPNEQF
>TRBJ2-7|TRBV6-2/TRBV6-3
ASSHLGTSGSYEQY
>TRBJ2-3|TRBV5-1
ASSSADLRDTQY
>TRBJ1-1|TRBV20-1
SARMTGGTEAF
>TRBJ1-5|TRBV28
ASSPTGRGVYSNQPQH